This T cell receptor (beta chain) was identified during a study of cytomegalovirus exposure and HLA in healthy donors (dated 2017 in TCRdb). About the full investigation: An earlier analysis of approximately 600 of the donors reported 250 to 300 Gb of sequence data and 117 million unique TCR beta sequences from about 200 million T cells. Rather than drawing on any new phenotypic data, the later analysis identified candidate immune exposures from TCR beta sequences and the way those sequences occurred across donors. Roughly 300 gigabases of sequencing data and 80 million or so unique TCR sequences were included in an early release covering over 600 HLA-typed donors. Five DR-DQ haplotypes were handled as single units for association and clustering, since linkage in the cohort was strong. Both class I and class II loci were covered by HLA typing, at four-digit resolution. Along with the approximately 670-subject first cohort, a separate validation cohort of 120 different subjects was used. A later genetic analysis took genome-wide SNP genotypes for about 65% of the 666 donors and used that subset as a discovery cohort. The study profiled the T cell repertoires of more than 500 subjects by immunosequencing and related them to cytomegalovirus serostatus. A later analysis re-examined previously published TCR beta repertoires from around 670 donors and added high-resolution HLA genotyping to investigate patterns of TCR occurrence. High-throughput TCR immunosequencing, statistical association of individual TCRs with disease status, and machine learning were combined to predict cytomegalovirus infection status. Alongside the repertoire data, information on donor age, sex, ethnicity and CMV serostatus was compiled. Typing coverage varied by locus: roughly 629-640 donors for A, B, C, DRB1 and DQB1; more than 500 for DQA1; approximately 610 for DPA1; under 490 for DPB1. The study aimed to test whether cataloging public T cell receptors could reveal signatures of past pathogen exposure. All discovery cohort repertoires had been generated on a single sequencing platform. Of the approximately 400 genotyped donors, 81% were placed in the genetic ancestry cluster associated with self-reported Caucasian donors. An earlier analysis of 500 to 650 of the donors applied high-throughput TCR beta sequencing to assess whether each TCR beta V gene segment acted as functional or pseudogenic. Among roughly 400 genotyped donors of the cohort, an average of roughly 230,000 unique TCR beta nucleotide sequences was sequenced per donor, of which roughly 18% were non-productive.

Reading the germline V gene gives CDR1 SGHTA and CDR2 FQGNSA. The CDR3 spans 13 residues, from the cysteine through the phenylalanine. Only the CDR3 portion is preserved as DNA: 39 bases, with reading frame beginning at the first base. The junction shows trimming of 1 base on V and 5 bases on J, and the gene matches do not reach 0 bases of it. A remark on this clone: Its antigen is not yet known. Within one base of it there is no much larger clone, and no base qualities were kept.

Libraries came from the immunoSEQ multiplex PCR assay. For the multiplex PCR, a mixture combining 60 forward primers for TCR Vbeta segments and 13 reverse primers for TCR Jbeta segments was used. The CDR3 region of rearranged TCR beta genes was amplified from genomic DNA by a multiplex PCR assay. The amplified TCR beta libraries were sequenced on the Illumina HiSeq System as 87-base-pair reads. As for the authors' bioinformatics: A later analysis counted 65 million to 90 million unique TCR beta chains across the 670 or so repertoires, and some 12 million of these chains were shared by at least two donors. A nearest-neighbor algorithm error-corrected the raw reads and collapsed the reads into unique sequences, merging closely related sequences to remove PCR and sequencing errors. To assign V, D and J gene segments, CDR3 sequences were aligned to IMGT reference sequences. For a sequence to be retained, a match of at least six nucleotides was required to both a V gene segment and a J gene segment. Rearrangements were classified as productive when the CDR3 lacked stop codons and remained in frame with V and J, and all other rearrangements were classified as non-productive. CDR3 was defined according to IMGT convention as the region running from the second conserved V-encoded cysteine to the conserved J-encoded phenylalanine. In an earlier analysis of approximately 500 of the donors, sequences lacking an unambiguous match to a single V gene segment were excluded. In an earlier analysis of several hundred of the donors, V segments were called functional above 56.7% productive rearrangements and were called segregating when the between-donor standard deviation exceeded 5%. A statistical classification framework was built to diagnose cytomegalovirus status from the catalog of TCR beta chain sequences. In a later analysis, V and J genes were assigned by comparing TCR nucleotide sequences against IMGT/GENE-DB human TR gene sequences. In a later analysis, CDR3 sequences and most-parsimonious VDJ recombination scenarios were assigned using the TCRdist pipeline. In a later analysis, each TCR beta chain was defined by its CDR3 amino acid sequence together with its V-gene family, and reads lacking a unique V-gene family were excluded. In a later analysis, approximately 590 highly shared, low-generation-probability nucleotide sequences were removed to address suspected cross-contamination and a sequencing artifact. In a later analysis, a clonal expansion index was calculated for each public chain from normalized within-repertoire ranks of inferred template counts. Generation probabilities in a later analysis came from a VDJ recombination model fitted to out-of-frame rearrangements, and those results were checked against IGoR. In a later analysis, TCR-TCR, TCR-HLA and TCR-CMV co-occurrence was scored with hypergeometric tests, and a repertoire-size bias correction was applied to TCR pairs. In a later analysis, false discovery rates were estimated by permuting HLA or CMV assignments 20 times. In a later analysis, co-occurring TCRs were grouped using DBSCAN, and TCRdist sequence similarity was added for clustering within HLA-allele-positive subsets. Co-occurrence clustering excluded repertoires with fewer than 30,000 or more than 120,000 public chains, plus five with anomalous nucleotide sharing. Sourced from immuneACCESS, this table was stored by TCRdb with only in-frame sequences that have V and J called. A share of the clones is absent; for the studies checked, an unresolved V gene accounts for under half, and the remainder has no known explanation. V and J calls and clone size follow that table, whereas D and trimming were derived from the DNA. The sample table records fewer than 200,000 clones; over 60% of these occur just once. The ten largest clones capture 0.65% to 0.85% of the sample.

Results and caveats for the whole study, not just this receptor: Most TCR sequences were observed very rarely across donors, whereas some public TCRs were present in many individuals. A further reported finding was that TCR beta sequences accurately predicted the HLA-A and HLA-B alleles for most subjects in the first cohort. The only immune exposure information available for the cohort was CMV serostatus. Because HLA typing was missing for some donors at each locus, association tests included only the typed subset. V-gene and J-gene trimming of TCR beta chains was associated with a missense DCLRE1C variant in a later genetic analysis, and the association was replicated in an independent cohort. Most CMV-associated TCR beta chains appeared to be HLA-restricted in a later analysis, and the HLA associations seemed to be driven largely by CMV exposure. Linkage disequilibrium might explain the correlated functional status among segregating V segments, but an unknown experimental factor could not be excluded. A few of the identified cytomegalovirus-associated TCR beta chains were confirmed in vitro to be specific for cytomegalovirus antigens. Only TCR beta chains were sequenced in this cohort, and the absence of alpha or paired-chain data limited detectable features. A later analysis associated 16,951 TCR beta sequences with specific HLA alleles at a false discovery rate of 0.05. Compared with equally common non-associated chains, HLA-associated TCR beta chains in a later analysis were more clonally expanded and had lower generation probabilities. Compared with the roughly 710-donor mean, donors in an Asian-associated ancestry cluster had fewer N-insertions in productive TCRs, according to a later genetic analysis. Because the 87-base-pair reads could not distinguish some IMGT-functional V segments, including TRBV6-2 and TRBV6-3, those segments were excluded. Presence/absence analyses assumed roughly uniform sequencing depth across donors, an assumption that may not hold. Some 16 rarely observed V segments, including chromosome 9 orphons, were excluded from the earlier analysis of some 590 of the donors because counts were too low. The classifier was reported to diagnose cytomegalovirus status with high specificity and sensitivity in both the original cohort and the validation cohort. A cluster of highly shared sequence variants was judged likely to be a technical artifact of the sequencing pipeline. In an earlier analysis of around 600 of the donors, most TCR beta V segments appeared in productive rearrangements about 87% or about 30% of the time, broadly matching IMGT annotations. The study gave a list of about 150 TCR beta chains associated with cytomegalovirus. It was suggested by the authors that the approach could potentially be generalized to other disease states and immunological phenotypes. When HLA alleles, especially DR and DQ, strongly co-occurred, attributing TCR associations to individual alleles was difficult. A later analysis reported that several top co-occurrence clusters appeared linked to parvovirus B19, influenza, CMV and Epstein-Barr virus. A later analysis found that TCR association rates varied across HLA loci, with DRB1 alleles showing the most associated TCRs and HLA-C alleles the fewest.

The cohort was made up of 500 to 850 healthy bone marrow donors. Cohort members were all nominally healthy when sampled, although unrecorded immune exposures were likely present. The donor was CMV seronegative and was included in the group of 352 seronegative cohort members. A peripheral blood sample was collected from each donor, and TCR beta sequencing was performed on peripheral blood mononuclear cells. Genomic DNA extraction from the blood cell samples was performed with the Qiagen DNeasy Blood Extraction Kit. The chain joins TRBV7-2 to TRBJ1-2; 8 bases in between match TRBD1. Sequencing used PBMCs. This TCR was sampled from a female donor in good health and CMV-seronegative. The nucleotide sequence reads TGTGCCAGCAGCTTAGACAGGGGGTATGGCTACACCTTC. Its coded protein is CASSLDRGYGYTF.